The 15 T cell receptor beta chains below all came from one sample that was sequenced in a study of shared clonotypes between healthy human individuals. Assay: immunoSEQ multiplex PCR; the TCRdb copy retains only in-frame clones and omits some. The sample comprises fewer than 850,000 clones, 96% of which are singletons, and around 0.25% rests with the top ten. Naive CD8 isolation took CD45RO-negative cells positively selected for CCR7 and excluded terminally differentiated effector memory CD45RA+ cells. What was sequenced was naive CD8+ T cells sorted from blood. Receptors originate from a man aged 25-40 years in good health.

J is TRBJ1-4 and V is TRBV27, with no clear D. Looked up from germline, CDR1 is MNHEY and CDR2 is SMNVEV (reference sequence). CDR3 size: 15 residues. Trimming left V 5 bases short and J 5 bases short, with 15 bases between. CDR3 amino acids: CASSHGVGLNEKLFF. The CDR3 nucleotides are TGTGCCAGCAGTCACGGAGTGGGTTTGAATGAAAAACTGTTTTTT.

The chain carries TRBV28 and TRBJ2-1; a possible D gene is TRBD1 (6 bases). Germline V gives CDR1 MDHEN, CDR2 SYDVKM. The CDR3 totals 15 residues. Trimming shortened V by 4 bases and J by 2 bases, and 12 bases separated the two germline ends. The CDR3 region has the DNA TGTGCCAGCAGTTCTTTACAGGGAACCTACAATGAGCAGTTCTTC. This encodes CASSSLQGTYNEQFF.

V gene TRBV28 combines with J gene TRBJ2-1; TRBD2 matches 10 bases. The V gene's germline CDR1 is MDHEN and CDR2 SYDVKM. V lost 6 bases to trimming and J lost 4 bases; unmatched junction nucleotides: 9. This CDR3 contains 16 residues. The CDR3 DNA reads TGTGCCAGCAGCCCAGATCTAGCGGGAGCTTACAATGAGCAGTTCTTC. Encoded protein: CASSPDLAGAYNEQFF.

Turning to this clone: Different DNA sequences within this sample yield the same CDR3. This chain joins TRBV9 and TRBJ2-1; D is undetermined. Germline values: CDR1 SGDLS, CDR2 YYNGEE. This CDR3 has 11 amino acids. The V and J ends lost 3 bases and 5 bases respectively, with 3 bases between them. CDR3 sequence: CASSANNEQFF. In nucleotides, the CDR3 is TGTGCCAGCAGCGCGAACAATGAGCAGTTCTTC.

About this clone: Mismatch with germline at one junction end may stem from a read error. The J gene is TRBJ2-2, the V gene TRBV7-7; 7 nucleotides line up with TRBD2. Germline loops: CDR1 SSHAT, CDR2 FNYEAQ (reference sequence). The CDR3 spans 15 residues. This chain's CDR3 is CASSLGLGYAGELFF. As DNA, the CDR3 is TGTGCTAGCAGCTTAGGACTAGGCTACGCCGGGGAGCTGTTTTTT.

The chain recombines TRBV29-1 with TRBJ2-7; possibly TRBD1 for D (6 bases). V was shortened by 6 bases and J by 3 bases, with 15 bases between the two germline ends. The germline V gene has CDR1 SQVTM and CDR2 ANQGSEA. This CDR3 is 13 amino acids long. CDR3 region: CSVRRIQGYEQYF. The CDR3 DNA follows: TGCAGCGTGCGCCGGATACAGGGCTACGAGCAGTACTTC.

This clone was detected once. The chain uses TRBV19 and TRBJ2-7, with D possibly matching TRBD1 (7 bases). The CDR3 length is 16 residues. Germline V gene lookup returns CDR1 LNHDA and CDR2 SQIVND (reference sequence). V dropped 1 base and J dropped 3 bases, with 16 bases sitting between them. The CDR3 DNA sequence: TGTGCCAGTAGTATAGTCTGGACAGGAGGGGACTACGAGCAGTACTTC. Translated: CASSIVWTGGDYEQYF.

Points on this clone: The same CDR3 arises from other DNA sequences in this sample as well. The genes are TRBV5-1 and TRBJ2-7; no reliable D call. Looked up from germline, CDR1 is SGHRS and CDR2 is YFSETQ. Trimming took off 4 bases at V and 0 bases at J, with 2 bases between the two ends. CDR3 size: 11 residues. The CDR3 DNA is TGCGCCAGCAGCAGCTCCTACGAGCAGTACTTC. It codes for CASSSSYEQYF.

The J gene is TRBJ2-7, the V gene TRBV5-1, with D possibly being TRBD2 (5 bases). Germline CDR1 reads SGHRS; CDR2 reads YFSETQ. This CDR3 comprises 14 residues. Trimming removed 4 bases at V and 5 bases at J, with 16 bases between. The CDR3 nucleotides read TGCGCCAGCAGCATGAGGGCCGGGCGAGACGAGCAGTACTTC. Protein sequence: CASSMRAGRDEQYF.

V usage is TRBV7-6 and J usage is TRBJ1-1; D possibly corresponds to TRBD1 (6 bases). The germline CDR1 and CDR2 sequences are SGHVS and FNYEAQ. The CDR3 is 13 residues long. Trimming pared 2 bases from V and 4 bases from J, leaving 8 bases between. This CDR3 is CASSLTGPTEAFF. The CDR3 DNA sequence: TGTGCCAGCAGCTTAACAGGGCCCACTGAAGCTTTCTTT.

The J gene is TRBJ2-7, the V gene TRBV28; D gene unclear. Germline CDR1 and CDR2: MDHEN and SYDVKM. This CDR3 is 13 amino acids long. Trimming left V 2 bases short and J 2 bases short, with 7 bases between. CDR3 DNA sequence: TGTGCCAGCAGTTTAGACCGGGCCTACGAGCAGTACTTC. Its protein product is CASSLDRAYEQYF.

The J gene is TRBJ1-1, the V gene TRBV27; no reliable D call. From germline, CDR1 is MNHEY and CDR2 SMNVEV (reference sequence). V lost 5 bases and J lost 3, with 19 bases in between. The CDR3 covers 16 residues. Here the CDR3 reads CASSPSTTMPYTEAFF. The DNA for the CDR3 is TGTGCCAGCAGTCCATCCACTACAATGCCTTACACTGAAGCTTTCTTT.

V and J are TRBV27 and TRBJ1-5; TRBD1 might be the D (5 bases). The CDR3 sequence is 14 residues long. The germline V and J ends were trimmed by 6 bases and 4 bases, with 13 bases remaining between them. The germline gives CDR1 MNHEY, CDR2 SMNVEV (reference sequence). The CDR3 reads CASSPGGENQPQHF. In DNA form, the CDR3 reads TGTGCCAGCAGCCCTGGGGGGGAAAATCAGCCCCAGCATTTT.

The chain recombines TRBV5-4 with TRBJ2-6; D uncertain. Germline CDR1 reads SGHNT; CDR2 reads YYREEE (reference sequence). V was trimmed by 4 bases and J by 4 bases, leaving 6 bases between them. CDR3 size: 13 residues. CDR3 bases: TGTGCCAGCAGCCCCTCAGGGGCCAACGTCCTGACTTTC. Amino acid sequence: CASSPSGANVLTF. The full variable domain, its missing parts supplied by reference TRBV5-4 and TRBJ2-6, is ETGVTQSPTHLIKTRGQQVTLRCSSQSGHNTVSWYQQALGQGPQFIFQYYREEENGRGNFPPRFSGLQFPNYSSELNVNALELDDSALYLCASSPSGANVLTFGAGSRLTVL.

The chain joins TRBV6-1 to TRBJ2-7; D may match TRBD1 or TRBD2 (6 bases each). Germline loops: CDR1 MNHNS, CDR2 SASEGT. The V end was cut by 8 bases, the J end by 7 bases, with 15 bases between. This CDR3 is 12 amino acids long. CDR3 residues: CASSPGAGEQYF. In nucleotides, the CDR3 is TGTGCCAGCTCACCGGGGGCAGGAGAGCAGTACTTC.